The next 19 T cell receptor beta chains were all read from a single sample in a study of T cells in localized non-small cell lung cancer. Some clones are missing from TCRdb's copy, which holds only in-frame ones; the method was immunoSEQ multiplex PCR. The sample holds approximately 72,000 clones, just under 85% seen once. The source material was peripheral blood, sampled before any cancer treatment. The receptors were sampled from a female donor over 55 with stage I lung adenocarcinoma.

V gene TRBV9 combines with J gene TRBJ1-2, with TRBD1 matching 7 bases. Per germline, CDR1 SGDLS and CDR2 YYNGEE. V dropped 0 bases and J dropped 5; count of bases not matched to a gene: 4. The CDR3 contains 14 residues. The CDR3 DNA reads as TGTGCCAGCAGCGTAGGAATGACAGGGTATGGCTACACCTTC. Its translation: CASSVGMTGYGYTF.

V is TRBV9 and J is TRBJ2-7, with 8 bases matching TRBD1. The ends lost 0 bases at V and 2 bases at J; junction bases unmatched: 7. Germline V lookup: CDR1 SGDLS, CDR2 YYNGEE. CDR3 length: 16 residues. DNA of the CDR3: TGTGCCAGCAGCGTAGGGGCGGCAGGGGGCACCTACGAGCAGTACTTC. It codes for CASSVGAAGGTYEQYF.

This sequence joins TRBV11-2 and TRBJ2-7; 8 bases agree with TRBD2. Trimming removed 6 bases from V and 2 bases from J; junction bases left unmatched: 6. Germline CDR1 is SGHAT and CDR2 is FQNNGV. The CDR3 extends over 14 amino acids. The CDR3 loop is CASRPSGLPYEQYF. DNA for the CDR3: TGTGCCAGCAGACCTAGCGGGCTACCCTACGAGCAGTACTTC.

This chain joins TRBV19 and TRBJ2-7; no firm D call. V lost 5 bases and J lost 2, with 13 bases in between. This CDR3 is 14 amino acids long. Germline V gene lookup returns CDR1 LNHDA and CDR2 SQIVND (reference sequence). CDR3 coding DNA: TGTGCCAGTAGTGCAGCGACTGTTACCTACGAGCAGTACTTC. This gives the protein CASSAATVTYEQYF.

This chain connects TRBV14 to TRBJ1-2; D is uncertain. Trimming left V 5 bases short and J 8 bases short, with 12 bases between. Germline V gives CDR1 SGHDN, CDR2 FVKESK. The CDR3 has 12 residues. The CDR3 spells CASSGPKRGYTF. CDR3 sequence (DNA): TGTGCCAGCAGCGGGCCGAAAAGGGGCTACACCTTC. Looking up the rest from reference TRBV14 and TRBJ1-2 gives the full variable domain: EAGVTQFPSHSVIEKGQTVTLRCDPISGHDNLYWYRRVMGKEIKFLLHFVKESKQDESGMPNNRFLAERTGGTYSTLKVQPAELEDSGVYFCASSGPKRGYTFGSGTRLTVV.

This chain joins TRBV18 and TRBJ1-1, with D perhaps TRBD1 (6 bases). The CDR3 is 14 amino acids. CDR1 is KGHSH and CDR2 is LQKENI in the germline V gene. Deletions cut 3 bases from V and 3 bases from J, with 11 bases between. CDR3: CASSPGAGDTEAFF. DNA of the CDR3: TGTGCCAGCTCACCGGGGGCAGGGGACACTGAAGCTTTCTTT.

This chain links TRBV6-1 with TRBJ2-7; D call uncertain. The CDR3 totals 14 residues. V was pared by 8 bases and J by 5 bases, with 19 bases between. Germline loops: CDR1 MNHNS, CDR2 SASEGT. The DNA of the CDR3 is TGTGCCAGCGTCAACAGTCCGGTGAAAAACGAGCAGTACTTC. This codes for CASVNSPVKNEQYF.

This clone is a singleton in its sample. The germline gene is not matched at one end of the junction; a read error may be the cause. The chain uses TRBV2 and TRBJ1-5; D may be TRBD1 (5 bases). Germline loops: CDR1 SNHLY, CDR2 FYNNEI. The CDR3 spans 15 residues. Here the CDR3 reads CASSEVTSGRQPQHF. Here the CDR3 DNA reads TGTGCCAGCAGCGAAGTAACATCAGGGAGGCAGCCCCAGCATTTT.

This rearrangement joins TRBV19 to TRBJ2-4; D is undetermined. The CDR3 spans 14 residues. V gave up 6 bases and J gave up 6 bases, with 15 bases separating them. Germline lookup yields CDR1 LNHDA and CDR2 SQIVND (reference sequence). CDR3 protein: CASSPGPPLNIQYF. CDR3 nucleotide sequence: TGTGCCAGTAGCCCCGGGCCGCCCTTAAACATTCAGTACTTC.

CDR3 DNA sequence: TGTGCCACCGAAGGGACAGTCGGCAATGAGCAGTTCTTC. Its protein is CATEGTVGNEQFF. The rearrangement uses TRBV15 and TRBJ2-1; 7 bases fit TRBD1. This CDR3 has 13 residues. Germline values: CDR1 LNHNV, CDR2 YYDKDF (reference sequence). The ends lost 8 bases at V and 6 bases at J; junction bases unmatched: 7.

The rearrangement uses TRBV5-1 and TRBJ2-5; D gene unclear. This CDR3 contains 15 residues. V lost 5 bases, J lost 2 bases, and 16 bases lay in between. The germline V gene encodes CDR1 SGHRS and CDR2 YFSETQ. The CDR3 DNA sequence: TGCGCCAGCAGAAGGTCAGAACAAAGTCAAGAGACCCAGTACTTC. Residues: CASRRSEQSQETQYF.

In its sample, this clone was seen a few times. V and J are TRBV11-3 and TRBJ2-5; tentatively, D is TRBD1 (5 bases). The CDR3 covers 14 residues. Trimming took off 5 bases at V and 2 bases at J, with 12 bases between the two ends. The germline V gene encodes CDR1 SGHNT and CDR2 YENEEA. The DNA for the CDR3 is TGTGCCAGCAGCCGGGTAACAGGTCAAGAGACCCAGTACTTC. This sequence encodes CASSRVTGQETQYF.

This chain uses TRBV27 with TRBJ2-7; a weak D match, TRBD1 (6 bases). The germline gives CDR1 MNHEY, CDR2 SMNVEV (reference sequence). This CDR3 is built from 15 residues. V lost 4 bases, J lost 2 bases, and 15 bases lay in between. The CDR3 DNA reads TGTGCCAGCAGTTCTTGGACAGTGAACCCCTACGAGCAGTACTTC. It encodes CASSSWTVNPYEQYF.

CDR3 DNA: TGTGCCAGCAGTTACAATTCAGTCAGGGGGGACGAGCAGTACTTC. Its translation is CASSYNSVRGDEQYF. This rearrangement joins TRBV6-6 to TRBJ2-7; D is possibly TRBD1 (7 bases). Germline values: CDR1 MNHNY, CDR2 SVGAGI (reference sequence). The CDR3 is 15 residues long. Between the trimmed V and J ends, which lost 2 bases and 5 bases, there was a span of 16 bases.

A note on this clone: Relative to the germline gene, one junction end is altered; a read error may explain this. This chain uses TRBV19 with TRBJ2-5, with TRBD2 identical over 14 bases. Germline V lookup: CDR1 LNHDA, CDR2 SQIVND (reference sequence). The CDR3 spans 16 residues. The CDR3 spells CASSTGTSGGQATQYF. In nucleotides, the CDR3 is TGTGCCAGTAGTACCGGGACTAGCGGGGGCCAAGCGACCCAGTACTTC.

The chain combines TRBV11-2 with TRBJ2-3, with TRBD2 identical over 13 bases. The CDR3 is 15 amino acids. J was trimmed by 4 bases and V by 5 bases; bases with no gene match: 3. The germline CDR1 and CDR2 sequences are SGHAT and FQNNGV. The CDR3 is CASSPGLAGPDTQYF. CDR3 sequence (DNA): TGTGCCAGCAGCCCGGGACTAGCGGGGCCAGATACGCAGTATTTT.

The rearrangement links TRBV5-1 to TRBJ2-5; TRBD2 matches 7 bases. J was trimmed by 4 bases and V by 4 bases; bases with no gene match: 13. The germline CDR1 and CDR2 sequences are SGHRS and YFSETQ. There are 16 residues in the CDR3. The CDR3 protein is CASSPQPLGGRETQYF. CDR3 in DNA: TGCGCCAGCAGCCCCCAACCGCTGGGAGGGCGAGAGACCCAGTACTTC.

J is TRBJ2-7 and V is TRBV13, with a tentative D call TRBD2 (7 bases). The CDR3 totals 14 residues. V gave up 5 bases and J gave up 3 bases, with 14 bases separating them. Per germline, CDR1 PRHDT and CDR2 FYEKMQ (reference sequence). CDR3 residues: CASSLEGGHYEQYF. The CDR3 DNA follows: TGTGCCAGCAGCCTCGAGGGGGGGCACTACGAGCAGTACTTC.

The V and J genes are TRBV11-2 and TRBJ2-7; D gene unclear. V lost 4 bases to trimming and J lost 4 bases, with 11 bases between them. The CDR3 runs 13 residues. CDR1 SGHAT and CDR2 FQNNGV come from the germline V gene. The CDR3 DNA follows: TGTGCCAGCAGCTCCCTCTTGTTATACGAGCAGTACTTC. Protein product: CASSSLLLYEQYF.